These 12 T cell receptor beta chains came from one sample sequenced in a study of human T cells and chemical hapten exposure. Each CDR3 protein is one row after TCRdb ran MiXCR on the RACE reads. The profile shows about 100,000 distinct CDR3 sequences, about an eighth of them singletons. Time point noted: patch test 2, 6 weeks after DPC sensitization. The treatment was: therapeutic diphenylcyclopropenone sensitization with weekly scalp DPC. Sequenced here: whole blood, sampled in connection with sensitization to the hapten diphenylcyclopropenone (DPC). The receptor source for this set is a woman aged 40 to 49 with alopecia areata. Some clones in this sample may be carry-over from other donors' samples.

V is TRBV28 and J is TRBJ2-7; 8 bases align to TRBD1. Germline trimming cut 5 bases from V and 7 bases from J; bases unmatched to any gene: 16. CDR1 and CDR2 from the germline V gene are MDHEN and SYDVKM. The CDR3 covers 16 residues. The CDR3 DNA follows: TGTGCCAGCAGTCCTCGGACAGGGAGCCCCAAGAAGGAGCAGTACTTC. Translation: CASSPRTGSPKKEQYF.

The V call is TRBV4-1, the J call TRBJ2-7; weak D call: TRBD1 (6 bases). V was cut by 2 bases and J by 0 bases, with 8 bases left in between. Germline loops: CDR1 MGHRA, CDR2 YSYEKL. The CDR3 covers 14 residues. CDR3 protein: CASSQKGDSYEQYF. In nucleotides, the CDR3 is TGCGCCAGCAGCCAAAAGGGGGACTCCTACGAGCAGTACTTC.

V and J are TRBV7-2 and TRBJ2-1; 8 nucleotides match TRBD2. Germline V gene lookup returns CDR1 SGHTA and CDR2 FQGNSA. V trimming: 1 base; J trimming: 6 bases; junction bases outside the gene matches: 8. The CDR3 is 16 amino acids. The CDR3 DNA reads TGTGCCAGCAGCTTAGGCTGGGCCGGGACTAGCAATGAGCAGTTCTTC. Amino acids: CASSLGWAGTSNEQFF. Complete variable domain (other parts from reference TRBV7-2 and TRBJ2-1): GAGVSQSPSNKVTEKGKDVELRCDPISGHTALYWYRQSLGQGLEFLIYFQGNSAPDKSGLPSDRFSAERTGGSVSTLTIQRTQQEDSAVYLCASSLGWAGTSNEQFFGPGTRLTVL.

This clonotype has only a few counts. The chain couples TRBV7-9 to TRBJ2-7; tentative D call: TRBD1 (5 bases). The CDR3 has 14 residues. In germline, CDR1 is SEHNR, CDR2 FQNEAQ (reference sequence). V was shortened by 1 base and J by 1 base, with 8 bases between the two germline ends. The CDR3 here is CASSLGQSSYEQYF. CDR3 nucleotides: TGTGCCAGCAGCTTAGGACAGAGTTCCTACGAGCAGTACTTC. The full variable domain, its missing parts supplied by reference TRBV7-9 and TRBJ2-7, is DTGVSQNPRHKITKRGQNVTFRCDPISEHNRLYWYRQTLGQGPEFLTYFQNEAQLEKSRLLSDRFSAERPKGSFSTLEIQRTEQGDSAMYLCASSLGQSSYEQYFGPGTRLTVT.

The chain has TRBV7-9 and TRBJ2-2; weak D call: TRBD1 (5 bases). The CDR3 totals 13 residues. With 3 bases removed from V and 6 bases from J, the gap between germline ends came to 8 bases. CDR1 is SEHNR, CDR2 FQNEAQ, per germline (reference sequence). CDR3 coding DNA: TGTGCCAGCAGCTTCTACAGGCCCGGGGAGCTGTTTTTT. This codes for CASSFYRPGELFF.

A few counts support this clonotype. This chain connects TRBV12-3 or TRBV12-4 to TRBJ1-3; no reliable D call. This CDR3 has 11 residues. The V gene lost 8 bases and the J gene lost 3 bases, with 5 bases spanning the gap. The CDR3 DNA follows: TGTGCCAGCTCCGGTGGAAACACCATATATTTT. Translated: CASSGGNTIYF.

The chain is built from TRBV11-3 and TRBJ2-2; D remains unclear. CDR3 length: 17 amino acids. V lost 3 bases and J lost 0, with 14 bases in between. Germline V gene data show CDR1 as SGHNT and CDR2 as YENEEA. The CDR3 is CASSLGGGAANTGELFF. The CDR3 bases are TGTGCCAGCAGCTTGGGTGGTGGCGCCGCGAACACCGGGGAGCTGTTTTTT.

This clonotype has a count of ten or more. The chain uses TRBV7-2 and TRBJ1-3, with 9 bases aligning to TRBD1. The length of the CDR3 is 16 residues. The germline V gene encodes CDR1 SGHTA and CDR2 FQGNSA. J gave up 1 base and V 4 bases, and 5 bases lay outside the gene matches. The CDR3 DNA reads as TGTGCCAGCAGCTCTCGCGGGACAGGGTCTGGAAACACCATATATTTT. The encoded protein is CASSSRGTGSGNTIYF.

This clonotype showed up just a few times. Here the CDR3 reads CASSPGARAASYEQYF. CDR3 nucleotides: TGTGCCAGCAGCCCGGGGGCGCGGGCCGCCTCCTACGAGCAGTACTTC. The rearrangement uses TRBV9 and TRBJ2-7; perhaps D is TRBD1 or TRBD2 (6 bases each). The CDR3 is 16 amino acids. Germline-derived CDR1 and CDR2 are SGDLS and YYNGEE. V lost 4 bases, J lost 0 bases, and 17 bases lay in between.

This clonotype was seen repeatedly, ten times or more. The chain couples TRBV25-1 to TRBJ2-7, with 9 bases lining up with TRBD1. This CDR3 has 15 residues. V trimming: 6 bases; J trimming: 4 bases; junction bases outside the gene matches: 10. Germline V lookup: CDR1 MGHDK, CDR2 SYGVNS. The CDR3 region has the DNA TGTGCCAGCAGCCCAACCGGACAGGGGCGGTACGAGCAGTACTTC. Residues: CASSPTGQGRYEQYF.

This clonotype was seen repeatedly, ten times or more. This rearrangement joins TRBV2 to TRBJ1-1, with D possibly TRBD1 on 5 matching bases. Between the trimmed V and J ends, which lost 3 bases and 4 bases, there was a span of 6 bases. CDR1 and CDR2 from the germline V gene are SNHLY and FYNNEI. CDR3 length: 12 residues. Here the CDR3 DNA reads TGTGCCAGCAGTGAGGGGGGCACTGAAGCTTTCTTT. Protein sequence: CASSEGGTEAFF.

The chain combines TRBV7-2 with TRBJ1-4, with D possibly being TRBD1 (5 bases). CDR3 size: 16 residues. Germline loops: CDR1 SGHTA, CDR2 FQGNSA. The ends were cut back, 4 bases at V and 8 bases at J, with 20 bases in the middle. The DNA of the CDR3 is TGTGCCAGCAGCTCCGGGACGTCCCGCCTAGCGGAAAAACTGTTTTTT. Amino acid sequence: CASSSGTSRLAEKLFF.